The 4 T cell receptor beta chains below were found in one sample sequenced in a study of blood T cell repertoires in COVID-19. The protocol was immunoSEQ multiplex PCR, while the TCRdb copy is restricted to in-frame clones and leaves out a portion. The sample consists of 120,000 to 150,000 clones, around 80% of them appearing once. The sample comprised PBMCs or T cells enriched from blood (not recorded which). The source of these receptors is a woman in her late teens or twenties who had been exposed to COVID-19.

The sample holds one count of this clone. This sequence joins TRBV11-3 and TRBJ2-5; 9 nucleotides line up with TRBD2. The V gene's germline CDR1 is SGHNT and CDR2 YENEEA. The CDR3 consists of 15 residues. Germline trimming cut 0 bases from V and 5 bases from J; bases unmatched to any gene: 4. As DNA, the CDR3 is TGTGCCAGCAGCTTAGAGGCGGGAGGGCGTGAGACCCAGTACTTC. Translating gives CASSLEAGGRETQYF.

The rearrangement uses TRBV28 and TRBJ2-7; D gene unclear. Trimming stripped 6 bases from V and 1 base from J, with 13 bases between. The length of the CDR3 is 14 residues. In germline, CDR1 is MDHEN, CDR2 SYDVKM. CDR3 amino acids: CASRPSTDSYEQYF. CDR3 coding DNA: TGTGCCAGCAGACCCTCCACAGATTCCTACGAGCAGTACTTC.

The chain uses TRBV6-5 and TRBJ2-7; 8 bases align to TRBD2. The CDR3 is 16 residues long. After removal of 3 bases from V and 4 bases from J, the junction contained 11 bases not matched to a gene. Germline V lookup: CDR1 MNHEY, CDR2 SVGAGI. The CDR3 loop reads CASSYGALAAPYEQYF. CDR3 in DNA: TGTGCCAGCAGTTATGGGGCACTAGCGGCCCCTTACGAGCAGTACTTC.

This chain connects TRBV7-3 to TRBJ1-1; no clear D. The CDR3 is 16 amino acids. Trimming cost V 5 bases and J 7 bases, with 23 bases left between them. Germline V gene lookup returns CDR1 SGHTA and CDR2 FQGTGA. The chain's CDR3 is CASSLNAGGAAGEAFF. Written as DNA, the CDR3 is TGTGCCAGCAGCCTCAACGCCGGTGGCGCGGCTGGTGAAGCTTTCTTT. The variable domain in full, with the rest retrieved from reference TRBV7-3 and TRBJ1-1, is GAGVSQTPSNKVTEKGKYVELRCDPISGHTALYWYRQSLGQGPEFLIYFQGTGAADDSGLPNDRFFAVRPEGSVSTLKIQRTERGDSAVYLCASSLNAGGAAGEAFFGQGTRLTVV.